The T cell receptor beta chain under discussion was sequenced for a study of T cells in women clearing cervical HPV infection. Looking at the study overall: Controls were women whose single incident HPV16 infection cleared within 12 months without precancer or cancer.

Method: immunoSEQ multiplex PCR; TCRdb's copy keeps in-frame clones and lacks some. Recorded for this sample: about 30,000 clones. Regarding the study as a whole: Effector/memory and HPV-specific T cells were not isolated, and association timing is unknown. Repertoire richness, not evenness, was significantly elevated in CIN3+ cases versus controls.

This CDR3 comprises 14 residues. V was clipped by 2 bases and J by 7 bases, with 14 bases between them. Germline CDR1 SGHAT, CDR2 FQNNGV. About this clone itself: Its antigen remains unknown. The CDR3 end is not reached by the read, which stops 3 residues before it; the germline J gene fills it in.

The chain recombines TRBV11-2 with TRBJ2-5; D call uncertain. This receptor was obtained from a woman between 18 and 75 years old with a cervical HPV16 infection that either progressed to CIN3+ or cleared (not recorded which). The sequenced sample consisted of blood buffy coat. The CDR3 DNA, read in part, is TGTGCCAGCAGCTTACCGGCAGGAGAAGGGACC. It specifies CASSLPAGEGT. The CDR3 in its entirety is CASSLPAGEGTQYF.